A selection of T cell receptor beta chains follows, all from one sample in a study of OX40 agonist ivuxolimab in advanced cancers. Generated by immunoSEQ multiplex PCR, the TCRdb table keeps only in-frame clones and is missing some. Seen here are approximately 70,000 clones, approximately 91% observed once, and the top ten hold over 0.25%. This sample comprised CD4+ or CD8+ T cells sorted from blood, obtained in a trial of the OX40 agonist ivuxolimab. The receptors originated from an adult with an advanced solid tumor such as melanoma, head and neck, liver or kidney cancer. The CDR3 runs from the conserved cysteine through the conserved F or W. Each record gives: V gene, J gene, clone size, D gene, CDR3 protein, CDR3 DNA. D genes are given only for firm matches. Size is omitted from some rows. Given values are once, few, many or a class for expanded clones.

>TRBV6-1|TRBJ2-3|.|.
CASSETDSPDTQYF
TGTGCCAGCAGTGAGACGGACAGTCCAGATACGCAGTATTTT
>TRBV5-1|TRBJ2-3|.|.
CASSLVFRGEDTQYF
TGCGCCAGCAGCTTGGTTTTCAGGGGCGAGGATACGCAGTATTTT
>TRBV27|TRBJ2-1|.|.
CASSLITASSYNEQFF
TGTGCCAGCAGTTTGATTACGGCTAGCTCCTACAATGAGCAGTTCTTC
>TRBV7-2|TRBJ2-1|.|TRBD2
CASSYFSGRAVNEQFF
TGTGCCAGCAGCTACTTTAGCGGGAGGGCCGTCAATGAGCAGTTCTTC
>TRBV5-1|TRBJ1-1|.|.
CASSLGSANTEAFF
TGCGCCAGCAGCTTGGGGTCAGCGAACACTGAAGCTTTCTTT
>TRBV28|TRBJ2-3|.|.
CASSPAGTASTDTQYF
TGTGCCAGCAGTCCCGCGGGGACAGCCTCGACAGATACGCAGTATTTT
>TRBV18|TRBJ2-7|.|.
CASSPEQRSEQYF
TGTGCCAGCTCACCAGAACAGAGGAGCGAGCAGTACTTC
>TRBV6-6|TRBJ1-1|.|.
CASSYGGVTEAFF
TGTGCCAGCAGTTACGGGGGGGTCACTGAAGCTTTCTTT
>TRBV5-5|TRBJ1-3|.|.
CASSLVRLTSGNTIYF
TGTGCCAGCAGCTTGGTCCGGTTGACCTCTGGAAACACCATATATTTT
>TRBV20-1|TRBJ2-5|.|.
CSVGYRETQYF
TGCAGTGTAGGTTATAGAGAGACCCAGTACTTC
>TRBV6-6|TRBJ2-2|once|.
CASMVGGGTGELFF
TGTGCCAGCATGGTAGGGGGAGGGACCGGGGAGCTGTTTTTT
>TRBV7-8|TRBJ1-1|.|.
CASSLAVVRANTEAFF
TGTGCCAGCAGCTTAGCTGTTGTCAGGGCGAACACTGAAGCTTTCTTT
>TRBV5-6|TRBJ1-5|.|.
CASSLRSQGRWPGNQPQHF
TGTGCCAGCAGCTTGAGGTCGCAGGGTAGGTGGCCGGGCAATCAGCCCCAGCATTTT
>TRBV7-2|TRBJ2-1|once|TRBD2
CASSLAGGSFYNEQFF
TGTGCCAGCAGCTTAGCGGGCGGGAGTTTCTACAATGAGCAGTTCTTC
>TRBV7-6|TRBJ1-5|.|.
CASGQGVGNQPQHF
TGTGCCAGCGGACAAGGGGTTGGCAATCAGCCCCAGCATTTT
>TRBV5-1|TRBJ2-7|.|TRBD2
CASSLAGGPSYEQYF
TGCGCCAGCAGCCTAGCGGGAGGGCCGTCCTACGAGCAGTACTTC
>TRBV5-1|TRBJ2-1|few|.
CASQLYMNNEQFF
TGCGCCAGCCAGCTGTATATGAACAATGAGCAGTTCTTC
>TRBV5-1|TRBJ1-3|.|.
CASSLDRVSSGNTIYF
TGCGCCAGCAGCTTGGATAGGGTGAGCTCTGGAAACACCATATATTTT
>TRBV13|TRBJ2-2|.|.
CASSSWASPERPEVATGELFF
TGTGCCAGCAGCTCCTGGGCCTCTCCCGAAAGACCCGAGGTGGCCACCGGGGAGCTGTTTTTT
>TRBV10-3|TRBJ2-3|.|TRBD2
CAISKRESTDTQYF
TGTGCCATCAGTAAGCGGGAGAGCACAGATACGCAGTATTTT
>TRBV7-9|TRBJ1-1|.|.
CASSYRGNTEAFF
TGTGCCAGCAGCTATCGTGGTAACACTGAAGCTTTCTTT
>TRBV10-1|TRBJ2-3|.|.
CASSENAGTQYF
TGCGCCAGCAGTGAGAATGCGGGTACGCAGTATTTT
>TRBV6-5|TRBJ2-2|.|TRBD2
CASSPPSGSAGELFF
TGTGCCAGCAGCCCCCCTAGCGGGAGCGCCGGGGAGCTGTTTTTT
>TRBV2|TRBJ2-3|.|.
CASSVSGLPGGDTQYF
TGTGCCAGCAGTGTTAGCGGCCTACCCGGTGGAGATACGCAGTATTTT
>TRBV18|TRBJ2-5|once|.
CASSPTGRQETQYF
TGTGCCAGCTCACCAACAGGGCGACAAGAGACCCAGTACTTC
>TRBV27|TRBJ1-5|.|TRBD1
CASSSRPAGGSNQPQHF
TGTGCCAGCAGTAGCAGACCGGCAGGGGGCAGCAATCAGCCCCAGCATTTT
>TRBV29-1|TRBJ2-2|.|.
CSVSSGQNTGELFF
TGCAGCGTATCCTCCGGACAGAACACCGGGGAGCTGTTTTTT
>TRBV5-6|TRBJ2-1|.|.
CASSQFNEQFF
TGTGCCAGCAGCCAATTTAATGAGCAGTTCTTC
>TRBV18|TRBJ2-3|.|.
CASSPISGGTDTQYF
TGTGCCAGCTCACCAATTAGTGGGGGTACGGATACGCAGTATTTT
>TRBV19|TRBJ2-7|.|.
CASSMAATGSMYEQYF
TGTGCCAGTAGTATGGCGGCTACAGGGAGTATGTACGAGCAGTACTTC
>TRBV6-1|TRBJ2-2|.|TRBD2
CASTLAGGRTGELFF
TGTGCCAGCACCCTAGCGGGAGGGCGCACCGGGGAGCTGTTTTTT
>TRBV4-3|TRBJ2-2|once|.
CASSHTANTGELFF
TGCGCCAGCAGCCACACCGCGAACACCGGGGAGCTGTTTTTT
>TRBV6-1|TRBJ2-1|.|TRBD2
CASSEALAGGYNEQFF
TGTGCCAGCAGTGAAGCTCTCGCGGGAGGGTACAATGAGCAGTTCTTC
>TRBV28|TRBJ2-3|.|.
CASIRQDLTDTQYF
TGTGCCAGTATTCGACAGGACCTCACAGATACGCAGTATTTT
>TRBV11-2|TRBJ1-3|.|TRBD1
CASSRDRDGNTIYF
TGTGCCAGCAGCCGGGACAGGGATGGAAACACCATATATTTT
>TRBV7-8|TRBJ2-7|.|.
CASSPLALSSYEQYF
TGTGCCAGCAGCCCCCTGGCCCTCAGCTCCTACGAGCAGTACTTC
>TRBV7-2|TRBJ1-6|.|TRBD1
CASSQTGESSPLHF
TGTGCCAGCAGCCAGACAGGGGAGAGTTCACCCCTCCACTTT
>TRBV9|TRBJ1-3|few|.
CASSVEWSSGNTIYF
TGTGCCAGCAGCGTAGAGTGGAGCTCTGGAAACACCATATATTTT
>TRBV9|TRBJ2-5|.|TRBD1
CASSPGQGETQYF
TGTGCCAGCAGTCCGGGACAGGGAGAGACCCAGTACTTC
>TRBV5-1|TRBJ2-1|.|.
CASSPRQTDEQFF
TGCGCCAGCAGCCCCCGGCAGACGGATGAGCAGTTCTTC
>TRBV5-1|TRBJ2-5|.|.
CASMRGVGQETQYF
TGCGCCAGCATGCGGGGTGTGGGCCAAGAGACCCAGTACTTC
>TRBV5-1|TRBJ2-7|few|TRBD1
CASSGGQGAREQYF
TGCGCCAGCAGCGGGGGACAGGGGGCTAGAGAGCAGTACTTC
>TRBV19|TRBJ2-1|.|TRBD2
CASSLGTSDHEQFF
TGTGCCAGTAGTCTCGGGACTAGCGACCATGAGCAGTTCTTC
>TRBV9|TRBJ2-1|.|TRBD1
CASSPGQGSSYNEQFF
TGTGCCAGCAGCCCCGGACAGGGAAGCTCCTACAATGAGCAGTTCTTC
>TRBV19|TRBJ2-7|.|.
CASRYDGVSYEQYF
TGTGCCAGTCGCTATGACGGGGTCTCCTACGAGCAGTACTTC